Below are 16 T cell receptor beta chains sequenced from a single sample in a study of sequential checkpoint blockade in melanoma. Here immunoSEQ multiplex PCR was the method, and the copy in TCRdb shows in-frame clones only, minus some. The sample gives more than 25,000 clones, approximately 88% of which show up once; less than 15% is in the top ten. Described treatment: randomized to nivolumab then ipilimumab (arm A) or the reverse (arm B). The sequenced sample was CD8+ T cells sorted from blood (inferred from file names), obtained from a patient given nivolumab and ipilimumab in sequence. These receptor sequences come from a human donor with melanoma.

This clone came up once. This chain joins TRBV7-6 and TRBJ2-2; D uncertain. Trimming left V 1 base short and J 8 bases short, with 11 bases between. Germline V gene sequence: CDR1 SGHVS, CDR2 FNYEAQ. There are 14 residues in the CDR3. The CDR3 sequence is CASSLGGGRGELFF. In DNA form, the CDR3 reads TGTGCCAGCAGCTTAGGCGGTGGTAGGGGGGAGCTGTTTTTT.

As regards this clone: It is likely a read error, because the conserved phenylalanine at the end of the CDR3 is missing. This sequence joins TRBV6-1 and TRBJ2-7; tentative D call: TRBD1 (5 bases). The ends were cut back, 4 bases at V and 6 bases at J, with 25 bases in the middle. CDR3 length equals 17 residues. Germline CDR1 reads MNHNS; CDR2 reads SASEGT. The CDR3: CASSGGPLQGPFLEQYS. The CDR3 bases are TGTGCCAGCAGTGGGGGCCCCCTGCAGGGCCCCTTCCTCGAGCAGTACTCC.

This chain uses TRBV27 with TRBJ2-1, with D maybe TRBD2 (6 bases). There are 17 residues in the CDR3. The V gene's germline CDR1 is MNHEY and CDR2 SMNVEV (reference sequence). Trimming left V 2 bases short and J 4 bases short, with 18 bases between. The CDR3 bases are TGTGCCAGCAGTTTAACGCCGCGGGACCTCCCTTACAATGAGCAGTTCTTC. Its protein is CASSLTPRDLPYNEQFF.

V and J are TRBV5-4 and TRBJ1-1; 7 nucleotides agree with TRBD1. CDR1 is SGHNT and CDR2 is YYREEE in the germline V gene (reference sequence). The CDR3 covers 17 residues. The V gene end was trimmed by 0 bases and the J gene end by 0 bases; junction bases not matched to a gene: 8. CDR3 in amino acids: CASSLGQGVIMNTEAFF. As DNA, the CDR3 is TGTGCCAGCAGCTTGGGACAGGGAGTTATTATGAACACTGAAGCTTTCTTT. Full variable domain (remainder filled in from reference TRBV5-4 and TRBJ1-1): ETGVTQSPTHLIKTRGQQVTLRCSSQSGHNTVSWYQQALGQGPQFIFQYYREEENGRGNFPPRFSGLQFPNYSSELNVNALELDDSALYLCASSLGQGVIMNTEAFFGQGTRLTVV.

The V and J genes are TRBV23-1 and TRBJ2-7, with 8 bases aligning to TRBD1. TRBV23-1 is placed among ORFs of uncertain function. The CDR3 is made up of 13 amino acids. Unmatched junction bases numbered 3, after V lost 6 bases and J lost 2 bases. The CDR3 DNA sequence: TGCGCCAGCAGCCCGGGACAGGCCTACGAGCAGTACGTC. It encodes CASSPGQAYEQYV.

The genes are TRBV5-6 and TRBJ2-5; D is uncertain. CDR1 is SGHDT and CDR2 is YYEEEE in the germline V gene. This CDR3 is 13 amino acids long. Trimming took 3 bases from V and 2 from J, leaving 8 bases between them. The CDR3 here is CASSSGSQETQYF. CDR3 nucleotide sequence: TGTGCCAGCAGCTCGGGTTCTCAAGAGACCCAGTACTTC.

The V call is TRBV7-9, the J call TRBJ2-5; 8 positions agree with TRBD2. There are 16 residues in the CDR3. Germline values: CDR1 SEHNR, CDR2 FQNEAQ (reference sequence). V lost 4 bases to trimming and J lost 9 bases; unmatched junction nucleotides: 16. The CDR3 loop is CASSWPELAGKSSQYF. CDR3 bases: TGTGCCAGCAGCTGGCCCGAATTAGCGGGGAAGTCGTCCCAGTACTTC.

This sequence joins TRBV11-2 and TRBJ2-1, with 8 positions matching TRBD2. This CDR3 contains 13 residues. Germline loops: CDR1 SGHAT, CDR2 FQNNGV. J lost 8 bases, V lost 8 bases, and 8 bases had no gene match. CDR3 DNA: TGTGCCAGCTTGCGACTAGCGAGCGATGAGCAGTTCTTC. Protein sequence: CASLRLASDEQFF. Complete variable domain (other parts from reference TRBV11-2 and TRBJ2-1): EAGVAQSPRYKIIEKRQSVAFWCNPISGHATLYWYQQILGQGPKLLIQFQNNGVVDDSQLPKDRFSAERLKGVDSTLKIQPAKLEDSAVYLCASLRLASDEQFFGPGTRLTVL.

The chain is built from TRBV5-6 and TRBJ2-1, with D perhaps TRBD1 (6 bases). V lost 4 bases, J lost 6 bases, and 11 bases lay in between. In germline, CDR1 is SGHDT, CDR2 YYEEEE. The CDR3 has 13 residues. The CDR3 region has the DNA TGTGCCAGCAGCCCAACAGGGTCCAATGAGCAGTTCTTC. Translating gives CASSPTGSNEQFF.

This chain connects TRBV28 to TRBJ1-5; D not resolved. Per the germline V gene, CDR1 is MDHEN and CDR2 is SYDVKM. V lost 3 bases, J lost 0 bases, and 9 bases lay in between. The CDR3 contains 15 residues. The CDR3 loop reads CASSFTSHSNQPQHF. In DNA, the CDR3 is TGTGCCAGCAGTTTTACATCCCATAGCAATCAGCCCCAGCATTTT.

This chain joins TRBV13 and TRBJ1-2; the match to TRBD1 covers 9 bases. The CDR3 has 14 amino acids. V was pared by 5 bases and J by 2 bases, with 3 bases of the junction left unmatched. Germline V gene sequence: CDR1 PRHDT, CDR2 FYEKMQ (reference sequence). This CDR3 is CASSLGTGNYGYTF. The DNA for the CDR3 is TGTGCCAGCAGCCTCGGGACAGGGAACTATGGCTACACCTTC.

The chain couples TRBV5-4 to TRBJ2-5; the match to TRBD2 covers 14 bases. This CDR3 has 14 amino acids. Trimming removed 4 bases from V and 13 bases from J; junction bases left unmatched: 9. Germline CDR1 is SGHNT and CDR2 is YYREEE (reference sequence). CDR3 coding DNA: TGTGCCAGCAGCGTCCCGGGACTAGCGGGAGCCCCGTACTTC. As protein: CASSVPGLAGAPYF.

V gene TRBV5-4 combines with J gene TRBJ2-5; D uncertain. Germline lookup yields CDR1 SGHNT and CDR2 YYREEE (reference sequence). Trimming took 2 bases from V and 1 from J, leaving 12 bases between them. The CDR3 length is 15 residues. In DNA, the CDR3 is TGTGCCAGCAGCTTTGGCCCCTCCTCCCAAGAGACCCAGTACTTC. It is translated as CASSFGPSSQETQYF.

The chain employs TRBV6-5 and TRBJ2-5; D is perhaps TRBD2 (6 bases). Matching the DNA end better, TRBJ2-7 makes the J call doubtful. In germline, CDR1 is MNHEY, CDR2 SVGAGI. The CDR3 loop spans 12 amino acids. This CDR3 is CASRDSRYEQYF. The CDR3 DNA sequence: TGTGCCAGCCGGGACTCAAGATACGAGCAGTACTTC.

This chain joins TRBV28 and TRBJ1-1, with D maybe TRBD1 (6 bases). V was trimmed by 5 bases and J by 7 bases, leaving 8 bases between them. CDR3 size: 11 residues. CDR1 and CDR2 (germline): MDHEN, SYDVKM. The CDR3 DNA is TGTGCCAGCAGTAGGGGGTATGAAGCTTTCTTT. Encoded protein: CASSRGYEAFF.

The table lists this clone with a count of one. This chain links TRBV29-1 with TRBJ1-2; 7 bases are a match to TRBD1. V dropped 5 bases and J dropped 2; count of bases not matched to a gene: 5. CDR1 and CDR2 from the germline V gene are SQVTM and ANQGSEA. The length of the CDR3 is 13 residues. CDR3 sequence: CSVKTGRNYGYTF. In DNA form, the CDR3 reads TGCAGCGTTAAGACAGGGCGGAACTATGGCTACACCTTC.